Many counts were recorded for the clone carrying this TCR beta chain. This record belongs to a study of tumor-infiltrating lymphocytes in primary liver carcinoma. A constant-region primer primed TCR beta cDNA synthesis from 450 to 550 ng of total RNA. Construction of TCR beta libraries relied on three successive nested multiplex PCR rounds employing slightly modified ARM-PCR. TCRdb called the multiplex PCR reads again in MiXCR, with one record for every CDR3 protein. The table lists about 350,000 distinct CDR3 sequences, less than 75% of them singletons. Out of unsorted whole blood came the blood RNA, and germline DNA was extracted as well. The material sequenced was peripheral blood. This receptor was obtained from a man between 40 and 49 years old with primary liver carcinoma and hepatitis B virus infection.

The CDR3 nucleotides are TGTGCCAGCAGCTTAATTGCGGGGGACAATGAGCAGTTCTTC. It translates to CASSLIAGDNEQFF. The chain employs TRBV11-2 and TRBJ2-1, with 7 bases matching TRBD2. The CDR3 runs 14 residues. The junction had 3 bases not matched to a gene; V was cut back by 2 bases and J by 5 bases. The germline gives CDR1 SGHAT, CDR2 FQNNGV.